This T cell receptor (beta chain) was recorded in a study of immune evolution from preneoplasia to lung adenocarcinoma (dated by TCRdb to about 2021). As for the study more broadly: HLA loss of heterozygosity was observed in approximately 7%, 15% and 30% of AIS, MIA and ADC lesions, respectively, and was not observed in any AAH lesions. The study profiled immune contexture across lung adenocarcinoma precursors and invasive adenocarcinoma using immune gene expression, TCR sequencing and multiplex immunofluorescence. Resected precursor lesions (AAH, AIS, MIA) and invasive adenocarcinomas were compared against paired morphologically normal lung tissue. Sample size was determined by specimen availability and not by a prior power calculation. Whole exome sequencing and methylation data from the same cohort of nodules were integrated with the immune data. The overall cohort comprised 45 to 65 patients with pulmonary nodules who underwent surgical resection. A total of over 50 patients contributed TCR sequencing data. According to the study, more than 95 samples went through TCR sequencing. POLYSOLVER was used to infer class I HLA alleles from exome data, and LOHHLA was used to detect allele-specific HLA loss.

The immunoSEQ hsTCRbeta Kit was used to sequence TCR beta CDR3 regions from DNA. In the original analysis: The ImmunoSEQ Analyzer was used to analyse the TCR sequencing data. T cell clonality was defined as 1 minus Pielou's evenness computed on productive rearrangements. To measure T cell diversity, the inverse Simpson index was applied to productive templates. T cell density was defined as TCR beta template counts normalized to usable DNA, with usable DNA estimated by amplification and sequencing of housekeeping genes. Two-sided Kruskal-Wallis tests were used to compare TCR metrics across histologic stages. Imported from immuneACCESS, the table was reduced by TCRdb to in-frame sequences with V and J called. These copies leave out some clones; in studies compared against another copy, an unresolved V gene accounts for under half, and the cause of the remainder is not known. V, J and clone size were drawn from that table, and D and trimming were deduced from the DNA. The sample contains about 41,000 clones, around 85% of them found a single time. The top ten constitute approximately 4.8% of the sample.

Details on this clone: The antigen it recognizes is unknown. Sequence at one end of the junction differs from germline and may be a read error.

The paper's findings and limits, for the study overall: The highest top T cell clone frequencies were observed in normal lung, and a progressive decrease in top T cell clone frequencies appeared to occur from AAH through AIS, MIA and invasive adenocarcinoma. Because all patients came from Japan and China, whether the findings apply to Western populations was uncertain. The findings reflected association rather than direct causation, and larger cohorts with long-term follow-up and longitudinal biopsies were considered necessary. The highest T cell clonality was observed in KRAS-mutant nodules compared with EGFR-mutant or double wild-type lesions. Clonality was highest in normal lung, while later-stage lesions appeared to show lower clonality but higher T cell density and diversity.

Including the terminal cysteine and phenylalanine, the CDR3 comprises 16 residues. Here the CDR3 DNA is all that survives: 48 bases in frame from base 1. Looking up the germline V gene (reference sequence) yields CDR1 MNHEY and CDR2 SMNVEV. Resection was performed on patients in Japan or China between the mid-2010s and the late 2010s. Two lung cancer pathologists independently reviewed H&E slides to confirm the histologic diagnosis of every case. To enrich premalignant or tumor cells for nucleic acid extraction, macro-dissection was performed after pathologic assessment. The AllPrep DNA/RNA FFPE Kit was used to isolate DNA from FFPE tissue.

The V gene is TRBV27 and the J gene is TRBJ1-2; possibly the D gene is TRBD1, per 5 matching bases. Sequencing used FFPE invasive lung adenocarcinoma tissue. The sample's cell subset or site label is to be understood as: frankly invasive lung adenocarcinoma (ADC). This clonotype was obtained from a person in their sixties or seventies with lung adenocarcinoma. The nucleotide sequence is TGTGTCAGCAGTCCGACGGGGGGGACCTATGGCTATGGCTACACCTTC. Its amino acids are CVSSPTGGTYGYGYTF.